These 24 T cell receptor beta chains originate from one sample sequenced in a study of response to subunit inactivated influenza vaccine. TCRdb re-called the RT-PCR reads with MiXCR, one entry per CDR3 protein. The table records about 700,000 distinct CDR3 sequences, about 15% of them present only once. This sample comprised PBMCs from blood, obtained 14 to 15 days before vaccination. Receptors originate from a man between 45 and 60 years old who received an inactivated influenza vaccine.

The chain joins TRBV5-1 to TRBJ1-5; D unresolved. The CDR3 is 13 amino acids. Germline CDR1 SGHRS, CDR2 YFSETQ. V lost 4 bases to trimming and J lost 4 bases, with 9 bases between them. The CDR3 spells CASSQNTNQPQHF. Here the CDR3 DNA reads TGCGCCAGCAGCCAGAATACAAATCAGCCCCAGCATTTT.

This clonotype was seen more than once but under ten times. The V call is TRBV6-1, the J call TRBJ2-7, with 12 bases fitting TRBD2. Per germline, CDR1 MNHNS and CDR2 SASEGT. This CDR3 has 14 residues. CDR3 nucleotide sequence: TGTGCGACTGGACTAGCGGGGTTCTCCTACGAGCAGTACTTC. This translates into CATGLAGFSYEQYF.

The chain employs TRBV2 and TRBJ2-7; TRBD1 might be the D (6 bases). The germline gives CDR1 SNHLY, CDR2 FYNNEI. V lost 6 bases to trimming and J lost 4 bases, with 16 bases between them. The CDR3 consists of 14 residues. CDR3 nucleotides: TGTGCCAGCAGGACAAGGGGACATACTTACGAGCAGTACTTC. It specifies CASRTRGHTYEQYF.

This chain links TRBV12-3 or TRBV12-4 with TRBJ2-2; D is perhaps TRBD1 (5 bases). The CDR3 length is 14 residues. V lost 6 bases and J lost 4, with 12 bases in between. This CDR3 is CASREGHGTGELFF. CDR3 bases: TGTGCCAGCAGGGAAGGACACGGCACCGGGGAGCTGTTTTTT.

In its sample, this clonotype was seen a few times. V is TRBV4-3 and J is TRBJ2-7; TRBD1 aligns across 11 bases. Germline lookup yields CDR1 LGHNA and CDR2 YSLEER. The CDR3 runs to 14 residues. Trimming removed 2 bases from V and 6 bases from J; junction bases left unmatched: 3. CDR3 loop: CASSQYGTGGEQYF. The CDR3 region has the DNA TGCGCCAGCAGCCAATACGGGACAGGGGGCGAGCAGTACTTC.

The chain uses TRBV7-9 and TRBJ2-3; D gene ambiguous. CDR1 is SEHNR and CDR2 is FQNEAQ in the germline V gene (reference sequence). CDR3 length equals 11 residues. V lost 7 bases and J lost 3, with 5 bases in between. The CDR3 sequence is CASTITDTQYF. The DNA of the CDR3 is TGTGCCAGCACCATAACAGATACGCAGTATTTT.

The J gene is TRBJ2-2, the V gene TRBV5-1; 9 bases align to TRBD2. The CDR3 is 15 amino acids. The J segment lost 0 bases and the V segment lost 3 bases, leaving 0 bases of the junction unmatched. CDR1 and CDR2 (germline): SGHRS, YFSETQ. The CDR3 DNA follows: TGCGCCAGCAGCTCTAGCGGGGCGAACACCGGGGAGCTGTTTTTT. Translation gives CASSSSGANTGELFF.

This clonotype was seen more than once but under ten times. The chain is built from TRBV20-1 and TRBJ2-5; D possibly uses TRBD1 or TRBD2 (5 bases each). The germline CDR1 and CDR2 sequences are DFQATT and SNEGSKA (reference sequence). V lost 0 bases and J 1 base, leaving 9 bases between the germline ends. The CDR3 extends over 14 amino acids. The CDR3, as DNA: TGCAGTGCTAGAGAGGGTGGGGGCCAAGAGACCCAGTACTTC. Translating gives CSAREGGGQETQYF.

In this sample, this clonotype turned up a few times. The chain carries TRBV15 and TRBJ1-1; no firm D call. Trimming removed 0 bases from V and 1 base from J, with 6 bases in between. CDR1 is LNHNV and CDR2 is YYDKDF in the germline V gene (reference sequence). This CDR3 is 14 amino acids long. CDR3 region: CATSRDRGNTEAFF. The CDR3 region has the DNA TGTGCCACCAGCAGAGATCGCGGGAACACTGAAGCTTTCTTT.

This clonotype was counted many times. The CDR3 sequence is CASSWRPAGRTGELFF. The DNA of the CDR3 is TGCGCCAGCAGCTGGAGGCCGGCAGGGCGGACCGGGGAGCTGTTTTTT. The chain combines TRBV5-1 with TRBJ2-2; TRBD1 or TRBD2 may be the D gene (5 bases each). The CDR3 runs 16 residues. From germline, CDR1 is SGHRS and CDR2 YFSETQ. V was cut by 3 bases and J by 5 bases, with 17 bases left in between.

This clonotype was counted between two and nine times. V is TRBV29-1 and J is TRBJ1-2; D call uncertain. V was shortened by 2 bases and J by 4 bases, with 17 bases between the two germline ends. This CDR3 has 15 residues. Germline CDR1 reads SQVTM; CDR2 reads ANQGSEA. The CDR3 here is CSVEPRTGASYGYTF. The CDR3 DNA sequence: TGCAGCGTTGAACCCCGCACCGGCGCGTCCTATGGCTACACCTTC. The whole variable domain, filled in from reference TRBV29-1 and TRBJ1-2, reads SAVISQKPSRDICQRGTSLTIQCQVDSQVTMMFWYRQQPGQSLTLIATANQGSEATYESGFVIDKFPISRPNLTFSTLTVSNMSPEDSSIYLCSVEPRTGASYGYTFGSGTRLTVV.

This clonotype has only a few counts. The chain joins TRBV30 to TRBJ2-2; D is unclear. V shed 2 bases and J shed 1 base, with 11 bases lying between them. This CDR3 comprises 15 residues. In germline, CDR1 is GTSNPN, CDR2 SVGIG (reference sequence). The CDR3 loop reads CAWSKGPLNTGELFF. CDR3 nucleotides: TGTGCCTGGAGTAAAGGACCCTTGAACACCGGGGAGCTGTTTTTT.

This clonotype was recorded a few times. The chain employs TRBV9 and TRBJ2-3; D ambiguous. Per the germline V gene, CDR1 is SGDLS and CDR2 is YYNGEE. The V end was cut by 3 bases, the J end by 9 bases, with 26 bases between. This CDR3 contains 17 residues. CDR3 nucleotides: TGTGCCAGCAGCGCTCACCCTCGAAAAGGGTGGGTTGAGACGCAGTATTTT. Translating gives CASSAHPRKGWVETQYF.

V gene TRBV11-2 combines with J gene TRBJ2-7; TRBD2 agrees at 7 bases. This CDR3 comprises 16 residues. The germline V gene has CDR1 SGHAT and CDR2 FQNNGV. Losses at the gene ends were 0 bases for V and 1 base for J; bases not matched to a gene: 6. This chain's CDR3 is CASSLELLGGSYEQYF. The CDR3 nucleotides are TGTGCCAGCAGCTTAGAGTTATTGGGGGGGTCCTACGAGCAGTACTTC.

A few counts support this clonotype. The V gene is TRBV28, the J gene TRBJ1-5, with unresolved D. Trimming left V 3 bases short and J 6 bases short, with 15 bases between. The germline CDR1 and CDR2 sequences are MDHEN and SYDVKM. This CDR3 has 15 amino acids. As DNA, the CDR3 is TGTGCCAGCAGTTTCGGGTTTTATTTATCTCAGCCCCAGCATTTT. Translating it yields CASSFGFYLSQPQHF.

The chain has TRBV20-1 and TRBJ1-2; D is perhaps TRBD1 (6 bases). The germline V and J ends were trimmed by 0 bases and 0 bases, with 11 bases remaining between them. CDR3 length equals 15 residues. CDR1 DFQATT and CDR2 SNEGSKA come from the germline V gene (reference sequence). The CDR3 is CSARDRTGTNYGYTF. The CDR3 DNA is TGCAGTGCTAGAGATAGAACAGGGACTAACTATGGCTACACCTTC.

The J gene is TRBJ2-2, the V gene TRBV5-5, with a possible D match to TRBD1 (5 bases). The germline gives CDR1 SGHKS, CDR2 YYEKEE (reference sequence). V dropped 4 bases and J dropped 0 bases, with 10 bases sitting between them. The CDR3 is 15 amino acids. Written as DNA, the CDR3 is TGTGCCAGCAGCATGCAGGGAACGAACACCGGGGAGCTGTTTTTT. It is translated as CASSMQGTNTGELFF.

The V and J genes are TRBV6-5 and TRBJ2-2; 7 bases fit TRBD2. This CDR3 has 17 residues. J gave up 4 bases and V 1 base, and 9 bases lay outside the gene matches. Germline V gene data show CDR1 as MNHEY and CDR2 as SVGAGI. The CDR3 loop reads CASSYLLGGVTTGELFF. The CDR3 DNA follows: TGTGCCAGCAGTTACTTGTTGGGGGGGGTAACCACCGGGGAGCTGTTTTTT.

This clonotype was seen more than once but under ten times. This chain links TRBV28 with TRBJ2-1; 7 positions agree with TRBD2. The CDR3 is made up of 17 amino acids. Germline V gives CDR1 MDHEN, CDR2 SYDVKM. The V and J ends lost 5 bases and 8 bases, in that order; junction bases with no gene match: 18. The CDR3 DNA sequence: TGTGCCAGCAGTCCCCCCCTAGGGGCGGGAGCCCCTCATGAGCAGTTCTTC. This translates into CASSPPLGAGAPHEQFF.

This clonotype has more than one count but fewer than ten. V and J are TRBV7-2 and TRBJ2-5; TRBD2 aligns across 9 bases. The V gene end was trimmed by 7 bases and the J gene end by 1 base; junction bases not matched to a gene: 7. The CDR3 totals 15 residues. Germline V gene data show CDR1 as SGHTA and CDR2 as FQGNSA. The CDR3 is CASTPGLASQETQYF. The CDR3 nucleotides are TGTGCCAGCACCCCGGGACTAGCTTCCCAAGAGACCCAGTACTTC.

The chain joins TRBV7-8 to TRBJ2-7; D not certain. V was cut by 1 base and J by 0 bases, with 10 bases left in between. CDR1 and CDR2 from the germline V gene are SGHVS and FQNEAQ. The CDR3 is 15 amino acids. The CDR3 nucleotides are TGTGCCAGCAGCTTAGAATTCGGGTTCTCCTACGAGCAGTACTTC. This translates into CASSLEFGFSYEQYF. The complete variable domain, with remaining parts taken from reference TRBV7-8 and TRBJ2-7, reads GAGVSQSPRYKVAKRGQDVALRCDPISGHVSLFWYQQALGQGPEFLTYFQNEAQLDKSGLPSDRFFAERPEGSVSTLKIQRTQQEDSAVYLCASSLEFGFSYEQYFGPGTRLTVT.

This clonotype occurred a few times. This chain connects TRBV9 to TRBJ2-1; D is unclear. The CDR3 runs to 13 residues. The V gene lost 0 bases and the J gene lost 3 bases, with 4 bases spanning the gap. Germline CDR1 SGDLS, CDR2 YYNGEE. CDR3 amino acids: CASSVAYYNEQFF. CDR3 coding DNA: TGTGCCAGCAGCGTAGCGTACTACAATGAGCAGTTCTTC.

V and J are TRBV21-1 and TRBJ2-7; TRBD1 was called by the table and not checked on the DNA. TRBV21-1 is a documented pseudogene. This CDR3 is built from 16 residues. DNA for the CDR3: TGTGCCAGCAGCAATTTACGGGGCTCCCCCTCCTACGAGCAGTACTTC. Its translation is CASSNLRGSPSYEQYF.

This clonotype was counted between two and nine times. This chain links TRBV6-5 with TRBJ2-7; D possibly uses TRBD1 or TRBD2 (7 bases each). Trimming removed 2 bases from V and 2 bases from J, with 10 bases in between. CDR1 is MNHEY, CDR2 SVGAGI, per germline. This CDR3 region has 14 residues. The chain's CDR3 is CASSYQGGPYEQYF. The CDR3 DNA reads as TGTGCCAGCAGTTACCAGGGGGGGCCCTACGAGCAGTACTTC.